This is a list of T cell receptor beta chains from one sample in a study of blood T cell repertoires in COVID-19. Clones were read by immunoSEQ multiplex PCR, and TCRdb kept only the in-frame ones, dropping some. The sample yields 200,000 to 250,000 clones, about nine tenths seen once. The sample comprised peripheral blood. These receptors were obtained from a woman aged 45-60 years with acute or convalescent COVID-19. The CDR3 runs from the conserved cysteine through the conserved F or W. A D gene is named only where the DNA matches it firmly. Not every row has a clone size; where given, it reads once, few, many or a size class.

d_gene,abundance,j_gene,v_gene,CDR3aa,CDR3nt
NA,NA,TRBJ2-2,TRBV7-6,CASMASRTGELFF,TGTGCCAGCATGGCTAGCCGGACCGGGGAGCTGTTTTTT
NA,NA,TRBJ2-1,TRBV11-2,CASSLDPARSSYNEQFF,TGTGCCAGCAGCTTAGATCCAGCCCGGAGCTCCTACAATGAGCAGTTCTTC
TRBD2,NA,TRBJ2-3,TRBV7-9,CASSRTSGGRATDTQYF,TGTGCCAGCAGCCGGACTAGCGGGGGGAGAGCCACAGATACGCAGTATTTT
NA,NA,TRBJ1-1,TRBV4-3,CASRKVTAGFGEAFF,TGCGCCAGCAGAAAAGTTACCGCGGGATTTGGGGAAGCTTTCTTT
NA,NA,TRBJ1-6,TRBV21-1,CASSKVARARGGSPLHF,TGTGCCAGCAGCAAAGTGGCGAGGGCGAGAGGTGGTTCACCCCTCCACTTT
TRBD1,few,TRBJ2-7,TRBV27,CARRGPTGGGLDEQYF,TGTGCCAGGAGGGGTCCCACAGGGGGCGGCCTCGACGAGCAGTACTTC
NA,NA,TRBJ1-4,TRBV7-9,CASSLGAGATNEKLFF,TGTGCCAGCAGCTTAGGGGCAGGGGCAACTAATGAAAAACTGTTTTTT
NA,NA,TRBJ2-5,TRBV19,CASRTPQGETQYF,TGTGCCAGTAGGACCCCCCAGGGCGAGACCCAGTACTTC
NA,NA,TRBJ2-2,TRBV18,CASSPQDSDTGELFF,TGTGCCAGCTCACCACAAGACAGCGACACCGGGGAGCTGTTTTTT
NA,NA,TRBJ1-2,TRBV11-3,CASSLGSDTYGYTF,TGTGCCAGCAGCTTAGGCAGTGATACCTATGGCTACACCTTC
NA,NA,TRBJ1-5,TRBV5-4,CASSLWEGPQHF,TGTGCCAGCAGCTTGTGGGAGGGGCCCCAGCATTTT
NA,NA,TRBJ1-1,TRBV12-3/TRBV12-4,CASSFDRLTEAFF,TGTGCCAGCAGTTTCGACAGGCTCACTGAAGCTTTCTTT
NA,NA,TRBJ2-7,TRBV9,CASSVDTFSYEQYF,TGTGCCAGCAGCGTTGACACCTTCTCCTACGAGCAGTACTTC
TRBD2,once,TRBJ2-3,TRBV5-1,CASRWGGSTDTQYF,TGCGCCAGCAGGTGGGGGGGGAGCACAGATACGCAGTATTTT
TRBD1,NA,TRBJ1-1,TRBV30,CAWNRGGTEAFF,TGTGCCTGGAACAGGGGGGGGACTGAAGCTTTCTTT
TRBD1,NA,TRBJ1-4,TRBV19,CASSASGGDEKLFF,TGTGCCAGTAGTGCCTCAGGGGGCGATGAAAAACTGTTTTTT
TRBD1,NA,TRBJ1-2,TRBV19,CASYDRGLTYGYTF,TGTGCCAGTTACGACAGGGGGCTTACCTATGGCTACACCTTC
TRBD2,NA,TRBJ2-1,TRBV5-4,CASSLGTSGYNEQFF,TGTGCCAGCAGCTTGGGGACTAGCGGGTACAATGAGCAGTTCTTC
NA,NA,TRBJ1-5,TRBV19,CASSIKGWTNQPQHF,TGTGCCAGTAGTATCAAGGGGTGGACCAATCAGCCCCAGCATTTT
NA,NA,TRBJ1-4,TRBV5-1,CASSLGVGDATNEKLFF,TGCGCCAGCAGCTTGGGGGTAGGGGATGCGACTAATGAAAAACTGTTTTTT
NA,NA,TRBJ1-2,TRBV7-2,CASSLVWQGNGYTF,TGTGCCAGCAGCTTAGTGTGGCAGGGAAATGGCTACACCTTC
TRBD1,NA,TRBJ2-1,TRBV11-2,CASSLDLDRGWEQFF,TGTGCCAGCAGCTTAGACCTCGACAGGGGTTGGGAGCAGTTCTTC
NA,NA,TRBJ1-5,TRBV18,CASSPTQRADQPQHF,TGTGCCAGCTCACCCACCCAGCGGGCAGATCAGCCCCAGCATTTT
NA,NA,TRBJ1-2,TRBV6-7,CASSYSHRQVSVYTF,TGTGCCAGCAGTTACTCCCATAGACAGGTCTCAGTCTATACCTTC
TRBD1,few,TRBJ1-2,TRBV20-1,CSASMTGQDGGYTF,TGCAGTGCTAGTATGACAGGGCAGGATGGTGGCTACACCTTC
NA,NA,TRBJ2-2,TRBV6-5,CASSHGNTGELFF,TGTGCCAGCAGCCACGGGAACACCGGGGAGCTGTTTTTT
NA,few,TRBJ1-5,TRBV19,CASTPEQLNQPQHF,TGTGCCAGTACCCCGGAACAGCTCAATCAGCCCCAGCATTTT
NA,few,TRBJ2-5,TRBV21-1,CASRPKGQETQYF,TGTGCCAGTAGACCAAAGGGGCAAGAGACCCAGTACTTC
NA,once,TRBJ1-2,TRBV7-9,CASSLTGRRVYGYTF,TGTGCCAGCAGCTTAACAGGACGACGGGTCTATGGCTACACCTTC
TRBD2,NA,TRBJ2-3,TRBV18,CASSPDLAGSTDTQYF,TGTGCCAGCTCACCAGATCTAGCGGGGAGCACAGATACGCAGTATTTT
TRBD1,NA,TRBJ1-6,TRBV30,CAWITSGGTYNSPLHF,TGTGCCTGGATCACCTCAGGGGGAACCTATAATTCACCCCTCCACTTT
TRBD2,once,TRBJ2-7,TRBV18,CASSPGWSGGHFYEQYF,TGTGCCAGCTCACCAGGTTGGAGCGGGGGGCATTTCTACGAGCAGTACTTC
TRBD2,NA,TRBJ2-3,TRBV3-1/TRBV3-2,CASSQDQRGGLWYF,TGTGCCAGCAGTCAAGATCAGCGGGGGGGCTTATGGTATTTT
NA,NA,TRBJ2-7,TRBV7-9,CASSLALSEQYF,TGTGCCAGCAGCTTAGCGCTGAGCGAGCAGTACTTC
NA,NA,TRBJ2-1,TRBV5-6,CASSLGGLLAGEQFF,TGTGCCAGCAGCTTGGGCGGGTTACTAGCAGGTGAGCAGTTCTTC
NA,NA,TRBJ1-2,TRBV3-1/TRBV3-2,CASSQKLGGRYGYTF,TGTGCCAGCAGCCAAAAATTGGGGGGACGCTATGGCTACACCTTC
TRBD2,NA,TRBJ2-2,TRBV4-2,CASSLKGGGNTGELFF,TGTGCCAGCAGCTTAAAGGGCGGGGGGAACACCGGGGAGCTGTTTTTT
NA,NA,TRBJ2-3,TRBV11-3,CASSPVSGGTDTQYF,TGTGCCAGCAGCCCCGTATCGGGAGGCACAGATACGCAGTATTTT
NA,NA,TRBJ1-3,TRBV5-1,CASSVQGVSGNTIYF,TGCGCCAGCAGCGTACAGGGAGTTTCTGGAAACACCATATATTTT
NA,NA,TRBJ1-1,TRBV18,CASSPPGFNLPEAFF,TGTGCCAGCTCACCCCCAGGGTTTAACCTTCCTGAAGCTTTCTTT
TRBD1,NA,TRBJ1-2,TRBV4-1,CASSQSHQGVNYGYTF,TGCGCCAGCAGCCAAAGTCACCAGGGGGTGAACTATGGCTACACCTTC
TRBD2,once,TRBJ2-2,TRBV24-1,CATSDASGGAPGELFF,TGTGCCACCAGTGATGCTAGCGGGGGGGCCCCCGGGGAGCTGTTTTTT
NA,NA,TRBJ1-6,TRBV9,CASSEGTGNSPLHF,TGTGCCAGCAGCGAGGGAACAGGGAATTCACCCCTCCACTTT
TRBD1,NA,TRBJ1-1,TRBV15,CATSNLGQGGTEAFF,TGTGCCACCAGCAACCTAGGACAGGGGGGGACTGAAGCTTTCTTT
TRBD1,few,TRBJ1-4,TRBV29-1,CSAGTGLDEKLFF,TGCAGCGCTGGGACAGGGTTAGATGAAAAACTGTTTTTT
NA,NA,TRBJ2-1,TRBV10-3,CAAHPFIAVYNEQFF,TGTGCCGCCCACCCGTTCATAGCGGTGTACAATGAGCAGTTCTTC
NA,once,TRBJ2-5,TRBV11-2,CASSRLAVNQETQYF,TGTGCCAGCAGCCGATTAGCGGTTAACCAAGAGACCCAGTACTTC
NA,NA,TRBJ1-1,TRBV6-1,CASSEVYGEDKAFF,TGTGCCAGCAGTGAGGTTTACGGGGAGGACAAGGCTTTCTTT
NA,NA,TRBJ2-3,TRBV10-3,CAISEDLGGADTQYF,TGTGCCATCAGTGAGGACTTAGGGGGGGCAGATACGCAGTATTTT
TRBD1,once,TRBJ2-7,TRBV30,CAWSDRVGYLIRDEQYF,TGTGCCTGGTCTGACAGGGTTGGCTACCTCATTAGAGACGAGCAGTACTTC
NA,NA,TRBJ2-3,TRBV5-4,CASSLGDRSDTQYF,TGTGCCAGCAGCTTGGGAGACAGGTCAGATACGCAGTATTTT
NA,few,TRBJ2-5,TRBV6-2/TRBV6-3,CASSADSQETQYF,TGTGCCAGCAGTGCCGACTCGCAAGAGACCCAGTACTTC